The subject of this entry is one T cell receptor (beta chain). Its antigen remains unidentified. No base quality information exists; no much larger clone differs at one position. TCRbeta CDR3 regions were amplified from genomic DNA using the immunoSEQ Assay, a bias-controlled multiplex PCR. Under the source paper's analysis protocol: Within the assay, amplification of reference gene primers was used to estimate how many nucleated cells each sample contained. To quantify the absolute abundance of each unique TCRbeta CDR3 rearrangement, sequence reads were collapsed and filtered. For each sample, productive Simpson clonality was calculated as the square root of Simpson's diversity index over productive rearrangements. The table was pulled from immuneACCESS by TCRdb, which kept in-frame rearrangements only. Such tables lose some clones; where checked, under half of the loss comes from unresolved V genes, and the rest has no known cause. D and trimming come from the DNA, and the V and J calls and clone size come from that table. Recorded for this sample are about 240,000 clones; around 84% of them occurred a single time. The top ten clonotypes cover less than 3.5% of the sample.

Whole blood was collected in K2EDTA tubes by collaborating institutions according to the institutions' own protocols. For TCRbeta analysis, collaborators shipped samples in one of three forms: frozen whole blood, isolated PBMCs, or DNA extracted from either of those sample types. CDR1 and CDR2, looked up from the germline V gene, are KGHSH and LQKENI. The CDR3 goes from the cysteine to the phenylalanine over 18 residues. Only CDR3 DNA is held: 54 bases, read in frame from base 1. The trim is 0 bases for V and 0 bases for J, with a gap of 14 bases between the germline ends. The sample originates from a study of blood T cell repertoires in COVID-19 (dated by TCRdb to about 2020). In terms of the full investigation: Collaborator samples came from the United States, Italy and Spain and covered acute and convalescent phases of COVID-19. The prospective study material was composed of cDNA or gDNA derived from T cells, B-cell-depleted T cells, or PBMCs. Subjects who had been exposed to COVID-19, were actively infected with it, or had recovered from it provided the deeply sampled blood TCRbeta repertoires that made up the dataset. The repertoires were released in a freely available public database meant as a resource for research on the immune response to SARS-CoV-2. Samples came from the ongoing ImmuneRACE study (first 160 participants) plus 1,254 subjects from 6 global collaborators. Nearly every sample came with metadata listing a de-identified subject ID, COVID-19 status, age in years and sex. HLA class I and class II types, where available, came from metadata supplied by the sample provider rather than from assay-based typing. Broader findings and caveats from the paper: Clinical and demographic metadata were provided uncurated, with the amount varying by source and participant.

The sequence joins TRBV18 to TRBJ1-4, with no reliable assignment of the D segment. This clonotype originated in a woman aged 18 to 35 with acute or convalescent COVID-19. The specimen sequenced was peripheral blood. CDR3 loop: CASSPPPGREATNEKLFF. The nucleotides read TGTGCCAGCTCACCACCTCCCGGACGGGAAGCAACTAATGAAAAACTGTTTTTT.